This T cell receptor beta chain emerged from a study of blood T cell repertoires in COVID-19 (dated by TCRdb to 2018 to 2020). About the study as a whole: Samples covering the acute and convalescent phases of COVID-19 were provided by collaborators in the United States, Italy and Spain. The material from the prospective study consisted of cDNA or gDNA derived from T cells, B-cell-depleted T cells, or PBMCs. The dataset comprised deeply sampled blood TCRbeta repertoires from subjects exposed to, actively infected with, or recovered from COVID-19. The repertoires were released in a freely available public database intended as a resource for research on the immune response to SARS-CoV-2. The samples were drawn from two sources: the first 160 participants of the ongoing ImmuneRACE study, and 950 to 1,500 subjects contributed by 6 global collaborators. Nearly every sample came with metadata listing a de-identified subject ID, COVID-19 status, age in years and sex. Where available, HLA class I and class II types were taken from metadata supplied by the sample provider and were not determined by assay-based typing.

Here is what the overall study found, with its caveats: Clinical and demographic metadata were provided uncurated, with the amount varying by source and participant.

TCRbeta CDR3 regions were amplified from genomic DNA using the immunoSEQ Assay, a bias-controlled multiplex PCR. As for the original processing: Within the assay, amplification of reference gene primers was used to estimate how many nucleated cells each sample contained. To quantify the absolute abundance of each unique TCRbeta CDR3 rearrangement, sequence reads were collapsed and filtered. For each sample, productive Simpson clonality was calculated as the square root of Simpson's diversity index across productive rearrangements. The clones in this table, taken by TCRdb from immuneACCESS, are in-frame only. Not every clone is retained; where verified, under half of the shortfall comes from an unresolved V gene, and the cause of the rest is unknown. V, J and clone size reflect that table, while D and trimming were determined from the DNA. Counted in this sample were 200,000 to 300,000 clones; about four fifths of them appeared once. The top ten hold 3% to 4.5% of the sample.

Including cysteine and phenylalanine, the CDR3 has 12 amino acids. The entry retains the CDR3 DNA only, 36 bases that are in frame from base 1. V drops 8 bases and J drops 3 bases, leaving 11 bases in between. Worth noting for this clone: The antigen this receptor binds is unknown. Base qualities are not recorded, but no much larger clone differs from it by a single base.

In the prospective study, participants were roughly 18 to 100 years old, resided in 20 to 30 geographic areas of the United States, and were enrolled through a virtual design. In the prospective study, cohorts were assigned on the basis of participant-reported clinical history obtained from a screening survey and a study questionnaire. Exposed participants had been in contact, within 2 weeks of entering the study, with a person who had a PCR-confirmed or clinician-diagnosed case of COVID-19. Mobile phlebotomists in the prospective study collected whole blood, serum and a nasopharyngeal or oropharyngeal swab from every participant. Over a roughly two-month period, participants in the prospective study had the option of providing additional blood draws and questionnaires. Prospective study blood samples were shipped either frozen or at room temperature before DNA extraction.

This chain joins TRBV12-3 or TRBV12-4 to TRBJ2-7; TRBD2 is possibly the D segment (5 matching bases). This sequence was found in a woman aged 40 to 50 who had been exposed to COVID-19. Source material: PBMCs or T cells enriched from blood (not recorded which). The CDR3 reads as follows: CASSPEGYEQYF. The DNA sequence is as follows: TGTGCCAGCTCCCCCGAGGGCTACGAGCAGTACTTC.